This T cell receptor beta chain is drawn from a study of shared clonotypes between healthy human individuals. Study context: The donor pool was made up of a couple of women and a few men aged 18 to 49. The plates for each donor numbered three CD4 naive, three CD4 memory, two CD8 naive and one CD8 memory.

As defined, naive CD8 cells were CD45RO-negative and positively selected for CCR7, with terminally differentiated effector memory CD45RA+ cells excluded. Study results and caveats: Represented genetic and exposure-history diversity was restricted by having few donors. What rarefaction showed was incomplete sorted-subset sequencing despite large depth.

Only in-frame clones appear in the TCRdb table, and some are missing; sequencing was by immunoSEQ multiplex PCR. The repertoire holds around 2.1 million clones, with just over 90% as singletons. V lost 3 bases to trimming and J lost 5 bases, with 10 bases between them. The CDR3 is made up of 13 amino acids. The germline V gene encodes CDR1 MNHEY and CDR2 SMNVEV (reference sequence). Comment on this clone: What it recognizes is unknown.

The specimen was naive CD8+ T cells from PBMCs. The genes are TRBV27 and TRBJ1-1; tentatively, D is TRBD1 (6 bases). The origin of this receptor is a man aged 18 to 30 in good health. Some clones in this sample may be carry-over from other donors' samples. The CDR3 sequence: CASSFGGSTEAFF. The DNA of the CDR3 is TGTGCCAGCAGTTTTGGGGGCTCGACTGAAGCTTTCTTT.